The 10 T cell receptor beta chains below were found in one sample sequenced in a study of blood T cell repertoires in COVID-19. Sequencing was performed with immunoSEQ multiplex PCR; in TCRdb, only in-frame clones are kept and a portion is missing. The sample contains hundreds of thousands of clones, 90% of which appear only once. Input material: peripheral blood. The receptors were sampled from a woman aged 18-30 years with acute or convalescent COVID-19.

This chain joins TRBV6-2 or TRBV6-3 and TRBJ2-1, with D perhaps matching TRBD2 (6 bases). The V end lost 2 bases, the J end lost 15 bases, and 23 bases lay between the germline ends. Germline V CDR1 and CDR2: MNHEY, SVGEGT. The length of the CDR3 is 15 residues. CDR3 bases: TGTGCCAGCAGTTACAGGGGACGACTTGAGGGAGGTCTGTTCTTC. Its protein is CASSYRGRLEGGLFF.

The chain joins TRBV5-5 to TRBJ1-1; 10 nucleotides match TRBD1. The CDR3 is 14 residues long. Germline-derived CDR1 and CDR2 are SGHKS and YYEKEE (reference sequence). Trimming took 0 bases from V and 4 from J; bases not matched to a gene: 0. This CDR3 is CASSLGDRGTEAFF. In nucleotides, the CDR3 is TGTGCCAGCAGCTTGGGGGACAGGGGCACTGAAGCTTTCTTT. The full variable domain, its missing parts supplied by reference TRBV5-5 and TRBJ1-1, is DAGVTQSPTHLIKTRGQQVTLRCSPISGHKSVSWYQQVLGQGPQFIFQYYEKEERGRGNFPDRFSARQFPNYSSELNVNALLLGDSALYLCASSLGDRGTEAFFGQGTRLTVV.

CDR3 loop: CASSLGLRGDGYTF. The CDR3 bases are TGCGCCAGCAGCTTGGGATTACGGGGGGATGGCTACACCTTC. This chain joins TRBV5-1 and TRBJ1-2; maybe TRBD1 (5 bases). Germline assignment: CDR1 SGHRS and CDR2 YFSETQ. V was trimmed by 0 bases and J by 6 bases, leaving 12 bases between them. This CDR3 is built from 14 residues.

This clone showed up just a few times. Here the CDR3 reads CASSLRWDSENTF. The CDR3 region has the DNA TGTGCCAGCAGTTTAAGGTGGGACAGCGAGAACACCTTC. The chain carries TRBV27 and TRBJ1-2; 7 bases agree with TRBD1. This CDR3 spans 13 amino acids. V was clipped by 2 bases and J by 12 bases; unmatched bases: 9. Germline CDR1 is MNHEY and CDR2 is SMNVEV (reference sequence).

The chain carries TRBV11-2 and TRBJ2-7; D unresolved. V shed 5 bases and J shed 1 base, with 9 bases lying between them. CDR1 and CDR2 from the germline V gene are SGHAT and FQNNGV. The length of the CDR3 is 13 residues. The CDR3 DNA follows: TGTGCCAGCAGCCATTCCCAATCCTACGAGCAGTACTTC. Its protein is CASSHSQSYEQYF.

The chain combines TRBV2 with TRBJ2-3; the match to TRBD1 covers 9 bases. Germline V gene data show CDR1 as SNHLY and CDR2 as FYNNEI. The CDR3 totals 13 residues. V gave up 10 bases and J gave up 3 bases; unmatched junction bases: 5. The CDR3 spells CATGTGHTDTQYF. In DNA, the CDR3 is TGTGCCACCGGGACAGGGCATACAGATACGCAGTATTTT. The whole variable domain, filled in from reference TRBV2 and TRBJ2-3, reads EPEVTQTPSHQVTQMGQEVILRCVPISNHLYFYWYRQILGQKVEFLVSFYNNEISEKSEIFDDQFSVERPDGSNFTLKIRSTKLEDSAMYFCATGTGHTDTQYFGPGTRLTVL.

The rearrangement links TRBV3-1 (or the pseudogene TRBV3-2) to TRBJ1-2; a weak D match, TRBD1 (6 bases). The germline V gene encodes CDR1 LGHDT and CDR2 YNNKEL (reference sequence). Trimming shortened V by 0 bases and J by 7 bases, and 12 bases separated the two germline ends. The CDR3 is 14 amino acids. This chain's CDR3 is CASSQERGGGGYTF. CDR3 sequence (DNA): TGTGCCAGCAGCCAAGAAAGGGGGGGAGGTGGCTACACCTTC.

The CDR3 DNA follows: TGTGCCAGCAGCTATGACAGGTCCCCGAATCAGCCCCAGCATTTT. The encoded protein is CASSYDRSPNQPQHF. The chain carries TRBV6-6 and TRBJ1-5; D might be TRBD1 (6 bases). V lost 6 bases and J 4 bases, leaving 16 bases between the germline ends. The CDR3 length is 15 residues. The germline V gene has CDR1 MNHNY and CDR2 SVGAGI (reference sequence).

CDR3 protein: CASSSGLAGAEQYF. CDR3 nucleotide sequence: TGTGCCAGCAGCTCCGGACTAGCGGGGGCCGAGCAGTACTTC. The chain links TRBV5-4 to TRBJ2-7, with 13 bases lining up with TRBD2. Trimming removed 3 bases from V and 6 bases from J; junction bases left unmatched: 3. CDR1 is SGHNT and CDR2 is YYREEE in the germline V gene (reference sequence). The CDR3 loop spans 14 amino acids.

CDR3 loop: CASSSYYTDTQYF. As DNA, the CDR3 is TGCGCCAGCAGCTCTTACTACACAGATACGCAGTATTTT. The genes are TRBV5-1 and TRBJ2-3; no reliable D call. Between the trimmed V and J ends, which lost 3 bases and 2 bases, there was a span of 7 bases. Germline V gene lookup returns CDR1 SGHRS and CDR2 YFSETQ. The CDR3 loop spans 13 amino acids.